One and the same sample provided the 3 T cell receptor beta chains below, sequenced in a study of blood T cell repertoires in COVID-19. Assay: immunoSEQ multiplex PCR; the TCRdb copy retains only in-frame clones and omits some. The table lists 90,000 to 120,000 clones, about 80% of them singletons. Sequencing was carried out using peripheral blood. Source of these receptors: a woman in her 70s with acute or convalescent COVID-19.

This chain links TRBV6-6 with TRBJ1-2; tentatively, D is TRBD1 (5 bases). This CDR3 is built from 11 residues. Germline assignment: CDR1 MNHNY and CDR2 SVGAGI (reference sequence). With 4 bases removed from V and 7 bases from J, the gap between germline ends came to 7 bases. The CDR3 DNA is TGTGCCAGCAGTTTACAGGTTGGCTACACCTTC. It encodes CASSLQVGYTF.

The chain is built from TRBV6-6 and TRBJ1-1; 8 nucleotides align to TRBD1. The germline gives CDR1 MNHNY, CDR2 SVGAGI (reference sequence). The trim removed 3 bases at V and 5 bases at J, leaving 5 bases unmatched. The CDR3 contains 14 residues. In DNA form, the CDR3 reads TGTGCCAGCAGTTATACAGGGGGTGTGACTGAAGCTTTCTTT. Its translation is CASSYTGGVTEAFF.

V is TRBV11-2 and J is TRBJ2-7, with 7 positions matching TRBD1. This CDR3 spans 13 amino acids. The ends lost 2 bases at V and 6 bases at J; junction bases unmatched: 4. CDR1 and CDR2 (germline): SGHAT, FQNNGV. For the CDR3, the DNA is TGTGCCAGCAGCTTAACAGGGGTTTCCGAGCAGTACTTC. Translated: CASSLTGVSEQYF.